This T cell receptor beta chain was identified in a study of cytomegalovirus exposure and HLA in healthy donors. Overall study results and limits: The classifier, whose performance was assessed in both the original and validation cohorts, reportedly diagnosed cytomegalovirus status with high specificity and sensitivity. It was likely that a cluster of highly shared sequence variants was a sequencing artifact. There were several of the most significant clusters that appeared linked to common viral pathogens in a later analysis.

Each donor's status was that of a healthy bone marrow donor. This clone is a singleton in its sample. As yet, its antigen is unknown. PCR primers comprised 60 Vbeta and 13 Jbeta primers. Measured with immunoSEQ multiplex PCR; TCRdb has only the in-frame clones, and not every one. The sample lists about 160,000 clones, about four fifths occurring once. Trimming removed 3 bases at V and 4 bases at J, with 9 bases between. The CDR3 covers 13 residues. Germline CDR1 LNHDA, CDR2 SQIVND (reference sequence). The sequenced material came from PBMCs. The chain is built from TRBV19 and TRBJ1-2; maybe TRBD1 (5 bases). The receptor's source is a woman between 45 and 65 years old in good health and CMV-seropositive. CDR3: CASSIDRSYGYTF. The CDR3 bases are TGTGCCAGTAGTATTGACAGAAGCTATGGCTACACCTTC.